A single sample is the source of the 11 T cell receptor beta chains below, sequenced in a study of blood T cell repertoires in COVID-19. The table came from immunoSEQ multiplex PCR; TCRdb's copy has only in-frame clones and leaves some out. The sample yields more than 65,000 clones, around three quarters seen once. The sample comprised peripheral blood. Receptors were obtained from a woman aged 80 or over with active or convalescent COVID-19.

The V call is TRBV19, the J call TRBJ2-7; no clear D. This CDR3 contains 14 residues. The germline gives CDR1 LNHDA, CDR2 SQIVND (reference sequence). V was cut by 10 bases and J by 2 bases, with 18 bases left in between. CDR3 residues: CATHPPGLPYEQYF. The DNA of the CDR3 is TGTGCCACACACCCTCCCGGGTTACCCTACGAGCAGTACTTC.

This rearrangement joins TRBV7-2 to TRBJ2-3; 8 nucleotides match TRBD2. V lost 5 bases and J lost 0; bases outside the gene matches: 10. The CDR3 consists of 17 residues. Looked up from germline, CDR1 is SGHTA and CDR2 is FQGNSA. The CDR3 loop reads CASSLGSSGSSTDTQYF. In nucleotides, the CDR3 is TGTGCCAGCAGCCTAGGGTCTAGCGGGTCTAGCACAGATACGCAGTATTTT.

The gene calls are TRBV2 and TRBJ1-4; 7 bases match TRBD1. The germline CDR1 and CDR2 sequences are SNHLY and FYNNEI. CDR3 length: 14 residues. J gave up 5 bases and V 9 bases, and 9 bases lay outside the gene matches. CDR3 bases: TGTGCCAGTGAAACAGGGGCAGGGAATGAAAAACTGTTTTTT. Translation gives CASETGAGNEKLFF.

This clone has at least ten counts. The chain joins TRBV6-4 to TRBJ2-3; 11 bases agree with TRBD1. The V segment lost 0 bases and the J segment 4 bases; nucleotides outside the gene matches: 0. The CDR3 runs 15 residues. The germline gives CDR1 MRHNA, CDR2 SNTAGT. The DNA for the CDR3 is TGTGCCAGCAGTGACTCGGGACAGGGGGCAGATACGCAGTATTTT. Its protein product is CASSDSGQGADTQYF.

In nucleotides, the CDR3 is TGTGCCAGCAGCTTGCAGGGTAGGAATTCACCCCTCCACTTT. Its protein product is CASSLQGRNSPLHF. The rearrangement links TRBV7-2 to TRBJ1-6; TRBD1 might be the D (5 bases). Trimming left V 3 bases short and J 7 bases short, with 10 bases between. CDR3 length equals 14 residues. Germline values: CDR1 SGHTA, CDR2 FQGNSA.

This clone was recorded a few times. The chain has TRBV7-2 and TRBJ2-1; D may be TRBD1 (6 bases). Trimming pared 4 bases from V and 12 bases from J, leaving 19 bases between. The CDR3 extends over 14 amino acids. Germline assignment: CDR1 SGHTA and CDR2 FQGNSA. CDR3: CASSSPSGTFLQFF. CDR3 sequence (DNA): TGTGCCAGCAGCTCGCCCTCGGGGACATTCCTGCAGTTCTTC.

A few counts support this clone. The chain couples TRBV13 to TRBJ2-1; D perhaps matches TRBD2 (7 bases). Germline V CDR1 and CDR2: PRHDT, FYEKMQ (reference sequence). Trimming took off 2 bases at V and 4 bases at J, with 12 bases between the two ends. This CDR3 comprises 15 residues. CDR3 nucleotides: TGTGCCAGCAGCTTATCGGGGGGCCTGTACAATGAGCAGTTCTTC. This encodes CASSLSGGLYNEQFF.

The chain carries TRBV5-1 and TRBJ2-3, with 12 bases aligning to TRBD2. Germline values: CDR1 SGHRS, CDR2 YFSETQ. CDR3 length: 14 amino acids. The ends lost 8 bases at V and 4 bases at J; junction bases unmatched: 5. CDR3 residues: CASSTSGGADTQYF. The CDR3 DNA reads as TGCGCCAGTTCGACTAGCGGGGGCGCAGATACGCAGTATTTT. The full variable domain, with the rest looked up from reference TRBV5-1 and TRBJ2-3, is KAGVTQTPRYLIKTRGQQVTLSCSPISGHRSVSWYQQTPGQGLQFLFEYFSETQRNKGNFPGRFSGRQFSNSRSEMNVSTLELGDSALYLCASSTSGGADTQYFGPGTRLTVL.

The chain recombines TRBV9 with TRBJ2-7; perhaps TRBD2 as D (6 bases). CDR1 is SGDLS, CDR2 YYNGEE, per germline. V gave up 0 bases and J gave up 6 bases, with 13 bases separating them. CDR3 length: 14 amino acids. CDR3 loop: CASSVEVGGPEQYF. In DNA, the CDR3 is TGTGCCAGCAGCGTAGAAGTGGGAGGACCCGAGCAGTACTTC.

The chain uses TRBV7-2 and TRBJ1-2, with D unclear. Trimming took off 2 bases at V and 4 bases at J, with 11 bases between the two ends. CDR1 is SGHTA and CDR2 is FQGNSA in the germline V gene. CDR3 length: 14 amino acids. The CDR3 region has the DNA TGTGCCAGCAGCTTATCGGAGGGATTCTATGGCTACACCTTC. This codes for CASSLSEGFYGYTF.

The chain links TRBV10-3 to TRBJ2-2; D gene ambiguous. The CDR3 totals 11 residues. Germline V gene sequence: CDR1 ENHRY, CDR2 SYGVKD. The ends were cut back, 6 bases at V and 4 bases at J, with 3 bases in the middle. CDR3 loop: CAIRSTGELFF. DNA for the CDR3: TGTGCCATCAGGAGCACCGGGGAGCTGTTTTTT.